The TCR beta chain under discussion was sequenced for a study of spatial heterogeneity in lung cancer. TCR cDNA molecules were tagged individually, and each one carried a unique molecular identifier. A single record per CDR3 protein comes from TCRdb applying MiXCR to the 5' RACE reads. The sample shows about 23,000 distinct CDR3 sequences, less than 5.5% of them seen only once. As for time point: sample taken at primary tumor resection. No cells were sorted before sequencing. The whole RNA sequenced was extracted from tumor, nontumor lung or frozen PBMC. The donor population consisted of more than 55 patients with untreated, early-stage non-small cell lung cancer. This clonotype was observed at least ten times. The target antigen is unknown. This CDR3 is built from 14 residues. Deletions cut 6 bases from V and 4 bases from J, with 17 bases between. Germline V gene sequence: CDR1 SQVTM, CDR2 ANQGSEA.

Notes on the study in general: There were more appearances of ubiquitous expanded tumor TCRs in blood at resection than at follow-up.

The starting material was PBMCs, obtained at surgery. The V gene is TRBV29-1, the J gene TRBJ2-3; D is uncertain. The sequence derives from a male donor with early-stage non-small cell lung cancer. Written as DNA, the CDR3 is TGCAGCGTGGGGTTTGAGGAGAAGGCAGATACGCAGTATTTT. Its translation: CSVGFEEKADTQYF.